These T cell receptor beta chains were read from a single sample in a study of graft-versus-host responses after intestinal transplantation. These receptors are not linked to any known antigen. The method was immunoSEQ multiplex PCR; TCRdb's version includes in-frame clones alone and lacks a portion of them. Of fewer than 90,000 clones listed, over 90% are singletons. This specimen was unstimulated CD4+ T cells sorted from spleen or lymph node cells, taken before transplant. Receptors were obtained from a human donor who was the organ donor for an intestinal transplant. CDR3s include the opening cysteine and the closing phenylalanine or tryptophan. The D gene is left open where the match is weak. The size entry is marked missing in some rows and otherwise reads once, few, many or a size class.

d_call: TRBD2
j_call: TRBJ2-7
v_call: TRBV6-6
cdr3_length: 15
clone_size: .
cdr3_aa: CASSAGTINSYEQYF
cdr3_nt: TGTGCCAGCAGTGCCGGGACTATTAACTCCTACGAGCAGTACTTC

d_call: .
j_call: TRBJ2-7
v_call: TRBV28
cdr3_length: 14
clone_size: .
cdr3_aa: CASTPGGRNHEQYF
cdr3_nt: TGTGCCAGCACCCCTGGGGGCCGTAACCACGAGCAGTACTTC

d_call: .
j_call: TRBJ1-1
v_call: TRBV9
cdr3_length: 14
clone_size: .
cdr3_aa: CASSAGHTNTEAFF
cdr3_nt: TGTGCCAGCAGCGCGGGACATACGAACACTGAAGCTTTCTTT

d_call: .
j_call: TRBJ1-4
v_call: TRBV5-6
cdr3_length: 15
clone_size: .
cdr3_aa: CASSLGGDLREKLFF
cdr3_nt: TGTGCCAGCAGCTTGGGCGGGGATCTCCGTGAAAAACTGTTTTTT

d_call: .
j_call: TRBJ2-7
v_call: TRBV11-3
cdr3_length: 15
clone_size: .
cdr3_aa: CASSLSGGRNYEQYF
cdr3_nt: TGTGCCAGCAGCTTAAGTGGGGGGCGTAACTACGAGCAGTACTTC

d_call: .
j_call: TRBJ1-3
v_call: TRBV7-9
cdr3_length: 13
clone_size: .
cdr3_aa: CASSLGFVGTIYF
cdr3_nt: TGTGCCAGCAGCCTCGGGTTTGTCGGCACCATATATTTT

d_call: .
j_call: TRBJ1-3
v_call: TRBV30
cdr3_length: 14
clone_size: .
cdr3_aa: CAWSTGYSGNTIYF
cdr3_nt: TGTGCCTGGAGTACAGGTTACTCTGGAAACACCATATATTTT

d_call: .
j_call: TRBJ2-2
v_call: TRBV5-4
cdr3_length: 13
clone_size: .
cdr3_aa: CASSRSVLGELFF
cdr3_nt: TGTGCCAGCAGTCGGAGCGTCTTGGGGGAGCTGTTTTTT

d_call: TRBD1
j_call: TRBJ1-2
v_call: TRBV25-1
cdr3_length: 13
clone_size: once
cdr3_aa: CASRGGTVYGYTF
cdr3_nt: TGTGCCAGCAGGGGGGGGACAGTCTATGGCTACACCTTC

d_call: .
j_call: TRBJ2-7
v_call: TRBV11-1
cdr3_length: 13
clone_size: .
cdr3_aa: CASSLAGAYEQYF
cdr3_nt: TGTGCCAGCAGCTTAGCCGGGGCGTACGAGCAGTACTTC

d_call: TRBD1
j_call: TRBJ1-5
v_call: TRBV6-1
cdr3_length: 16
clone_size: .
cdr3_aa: CASSEAFGQAHQPQHF
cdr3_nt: TGTGCCAGCAGTGAAGCTTTCGGACAGGCCCATCAGCCCCAGCATTTT

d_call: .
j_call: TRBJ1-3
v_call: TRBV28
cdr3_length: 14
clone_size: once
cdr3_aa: CASTGGPSGNTIYF
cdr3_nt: TGTGCCAGCACTGGTGGGCCCTCTGGAAACACCATATATTTT

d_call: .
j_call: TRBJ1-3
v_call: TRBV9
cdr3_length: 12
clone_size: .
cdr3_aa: CASSAGDRDAVF
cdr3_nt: TGTGCCAGCAGCGCCGGAGACCGGGACGCCGTTTTT

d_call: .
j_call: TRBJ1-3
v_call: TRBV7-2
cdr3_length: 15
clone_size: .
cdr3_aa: CASSRGGGTGNTIYF
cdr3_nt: TGTGCCAGCAGCCGGGGGGGAGGGACTGGAAACACCATATATTTT

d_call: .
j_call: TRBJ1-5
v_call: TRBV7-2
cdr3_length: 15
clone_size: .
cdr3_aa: CASSLAPGGWTAQHF
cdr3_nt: TGTGCCAGCAGCTTAGCACCGGGGGGCTGGACTGCCCAGCATTTT

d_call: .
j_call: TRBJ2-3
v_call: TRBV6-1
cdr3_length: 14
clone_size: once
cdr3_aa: CASSEARRVDTQYF
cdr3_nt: TGTGCCAGCAGTGAAGCGCGGCGCGTGGATACGCAGTATTTT

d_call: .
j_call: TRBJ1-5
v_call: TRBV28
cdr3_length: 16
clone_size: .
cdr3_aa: CASSDSGRYSNQPQHF
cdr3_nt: TGTGCCAGCAGCGATTCGGGGCGGTATAGCAATCAGCCCCAGCATTTT

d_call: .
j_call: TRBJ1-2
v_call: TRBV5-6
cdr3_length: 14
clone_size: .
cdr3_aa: CASSFGLAVYGYTF
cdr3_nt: TGTGCCAGCAGCTTTGGGTTGGCGGTCTATGGCTACACCTTC

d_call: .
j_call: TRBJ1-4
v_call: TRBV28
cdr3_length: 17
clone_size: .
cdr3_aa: CASSPPAGFRTNEKLFF
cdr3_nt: TGTGCCAGCAGTCCACCAGCAGGGTTCAGGACTAATGAAAAACTGTTTTTT

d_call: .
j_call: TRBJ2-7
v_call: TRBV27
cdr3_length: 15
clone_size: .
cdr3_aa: CASSPTRGAGREQYF
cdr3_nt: TGTGCCAGCAGTCCCACCCGAGGGGCTGGTCGCGAGCAGTACTTC

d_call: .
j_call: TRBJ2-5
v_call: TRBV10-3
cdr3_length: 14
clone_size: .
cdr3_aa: CATTFSQAQETQYF
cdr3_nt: TGTGCCACGACTTTTTCCCAGGCGCAAGAGACCCAGTACTTC

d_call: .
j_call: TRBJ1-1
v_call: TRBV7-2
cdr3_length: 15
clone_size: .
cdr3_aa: CASSFDRLLTSEAFF
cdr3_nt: TGTGCCAGCAGCTTTGATCGGCTCTTGACATCTGAAGCTTTCTTT

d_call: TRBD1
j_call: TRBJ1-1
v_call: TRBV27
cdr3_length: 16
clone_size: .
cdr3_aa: CASSSALFHRGAEAFF
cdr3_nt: TGTGCCAGCAGTTCCGCCCTGTTCCACAGGGGGGCTGAAGCTTTCTTT

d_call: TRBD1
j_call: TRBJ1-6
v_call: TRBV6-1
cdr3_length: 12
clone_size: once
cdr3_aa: CASSRQGLPLHF
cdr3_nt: TGTGCCAGCAGTCGACAGGGCCTACCCCTCCACTTT

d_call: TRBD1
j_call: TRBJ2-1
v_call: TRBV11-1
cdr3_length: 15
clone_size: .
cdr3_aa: CASSLGQGSYNEQFF
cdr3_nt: TGTGCCAGCAGCTTGGGACAGGGCTCCTACAATGAGCAGTTCTTC

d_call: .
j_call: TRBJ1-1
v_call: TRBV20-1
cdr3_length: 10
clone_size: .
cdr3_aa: CSAPPQAAFF
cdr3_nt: TGCAGTGCTCCACCCCAGGCGGCTTTCTTT

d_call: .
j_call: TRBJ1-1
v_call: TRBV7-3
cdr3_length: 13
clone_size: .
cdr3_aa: CASSLQPSTEAFF
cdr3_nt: TGTGCCAGCAGCCTCCAACCCAGCACTGAAGCTTTCTTT

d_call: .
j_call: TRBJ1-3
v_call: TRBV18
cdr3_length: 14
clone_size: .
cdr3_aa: CASSPWTVGNTIYF
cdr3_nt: TGTGCCAGCTCACCCTGGACAGTAGGAAACACCATATATTTT

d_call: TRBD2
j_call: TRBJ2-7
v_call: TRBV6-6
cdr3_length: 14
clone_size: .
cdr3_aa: CASSTGTNSYEQYF
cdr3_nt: TGTGCCAGCAGTACCGGGACTAACTCCTACGAGCAGTACTTC

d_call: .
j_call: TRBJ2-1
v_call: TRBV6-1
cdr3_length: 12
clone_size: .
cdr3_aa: CASSVAEGEQFF
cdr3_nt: TGTGCCAGCAGTGTAGCCGAGGGCGAGCAGTTCTTC